This TCR beta chain comes out of a study of blood T cell repertoires in COVID-19. Study-level background: Whether acute or convalescent, the COVID-19 samples came from the United States, Italy and Spain. The cDNA or gDNA used as material had been derived from T cells, B-cell-depleted T cells, or PBMCs.

CDR3 length: 15 amino acids. CDR1 is SNHLY and CDR2 is FYNNEI in the germline V gene. V was trimmed by 3 bases and J by 3 bases, leaving 12 bases between them. How the authors handled the data: Nucleated cell number was recorded as an estimate derived from reference gene primer amplification. The protocol was immunoSEQ multiplex PCR, while the TCRdb copy is restricted to in-frame clones and leaves out a portion. For V, J and clone size, that table is used; D and trimming come from the DNA. The sample holds nearly 350,000 clones, approximately 89% seen once. Material for sequencing was peripheral blood. This chain links TRBV2 with TRBJ2-1; D might be TRBD2 (5 bases). This sequence originates from a woman between 18 and 29 years old who had recovered from COVID-19. The CDR3 loop is CASSDREGLYNEQFF. The CDR3 DNA is TGTGCCAGCAGTGACCGAGAGGGCCTCTACAATGAGCAGTTCTTC.